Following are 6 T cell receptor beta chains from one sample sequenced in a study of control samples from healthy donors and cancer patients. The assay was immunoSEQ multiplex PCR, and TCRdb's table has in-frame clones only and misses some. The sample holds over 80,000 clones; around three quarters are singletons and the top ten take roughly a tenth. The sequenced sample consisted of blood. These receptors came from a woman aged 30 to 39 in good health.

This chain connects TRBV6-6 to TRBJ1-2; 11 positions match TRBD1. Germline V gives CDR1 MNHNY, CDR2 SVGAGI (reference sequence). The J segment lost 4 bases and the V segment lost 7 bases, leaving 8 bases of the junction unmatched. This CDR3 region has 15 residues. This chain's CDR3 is CASTSDRGRGYGYTF. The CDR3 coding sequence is TGTGCCAGCACCTCGGACAGGGGGCGAGGCTATGGCTACACCTTC.

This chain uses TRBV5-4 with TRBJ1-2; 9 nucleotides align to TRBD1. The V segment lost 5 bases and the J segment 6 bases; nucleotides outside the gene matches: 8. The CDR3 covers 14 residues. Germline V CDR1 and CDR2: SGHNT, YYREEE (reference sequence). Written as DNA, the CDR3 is TGTGCCAGCAGGCCCCGGGACAGGGAGAATGGCTACACCTTC. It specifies CASRPRDRENGYTF.

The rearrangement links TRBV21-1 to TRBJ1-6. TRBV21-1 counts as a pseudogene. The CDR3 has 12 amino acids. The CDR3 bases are TGTGCCAGCAGCGGACTGAATTCACCCCTCCACTTT. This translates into CASSGLNSPLHF.

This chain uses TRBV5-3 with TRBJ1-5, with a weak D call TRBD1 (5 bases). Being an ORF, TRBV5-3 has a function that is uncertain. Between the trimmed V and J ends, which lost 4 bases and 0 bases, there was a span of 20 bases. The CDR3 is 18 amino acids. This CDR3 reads CARSGFVFYRNSNQPQHF. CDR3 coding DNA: TGTGCCAGAAGCGGGTTTGTTTTTTACAGGAATAGCAATCAGCCCCAGCATTTT.

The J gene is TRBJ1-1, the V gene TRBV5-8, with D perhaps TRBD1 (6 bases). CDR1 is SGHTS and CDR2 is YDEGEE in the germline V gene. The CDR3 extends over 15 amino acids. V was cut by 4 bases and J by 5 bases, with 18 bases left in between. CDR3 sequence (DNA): TGTGCCAGCAGCAGTGGACAGAGGTGGGTAACTGAAGCTTTCTTT. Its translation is CASSSGQRWVTEAFF.

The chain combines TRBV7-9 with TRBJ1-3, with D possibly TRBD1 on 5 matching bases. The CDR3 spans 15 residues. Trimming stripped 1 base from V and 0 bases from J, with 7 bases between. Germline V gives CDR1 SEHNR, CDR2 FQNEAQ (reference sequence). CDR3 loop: CASSLGQGSGNTIYF. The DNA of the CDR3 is TGTGCCAGCAGCTTAGGTCAGGGCTCTGGAAACACCATATATTTT.